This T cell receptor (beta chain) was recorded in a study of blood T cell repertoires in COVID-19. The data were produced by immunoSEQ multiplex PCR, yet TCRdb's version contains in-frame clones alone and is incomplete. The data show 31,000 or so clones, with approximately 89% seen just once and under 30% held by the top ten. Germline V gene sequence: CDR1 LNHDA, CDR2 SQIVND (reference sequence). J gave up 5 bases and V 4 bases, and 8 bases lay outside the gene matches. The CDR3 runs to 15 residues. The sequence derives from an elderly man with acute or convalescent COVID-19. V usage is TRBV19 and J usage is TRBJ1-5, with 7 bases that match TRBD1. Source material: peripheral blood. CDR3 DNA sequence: TGTGCCAGTAGTAAGACAGGGAAGACGGATCAGCCCCAGCATTTT. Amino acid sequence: CASSKTGKTDQPQHF. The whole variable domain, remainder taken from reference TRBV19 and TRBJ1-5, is DGGITQSPKYLFRKEGQNVTLSCEQNLNHDAMYWYRQDPGQGLRLIYYSQIVNDFQKGDIAEGYSVSREKKESFPLTVTSAQKNPTAFYLCASSKTGKTDQPQHFGDGTRLSIL.